This passage covers 26 T cell receptor beta chains from one sample sequenced in a study of blood T cell repertoires in COVID-19. Clones were read by immunoSEQ multiplex PCR, and TCRdb kept only the in-frame ones, dropping some. Here the sample spans some 270,000 clones, approximately 90% being singletons. What was sequenced was PBMCs or T cells enriched from blood (not recorded which). The receptors come from a man aged 35-49 years who had been exposed to COVID-19.

This rearrangement joins TRBV28 to TRBJ1-1, with 7 bases matching TRBD1. The CDR3 contains 19 residues. Germline CDR1 MDHEN, CDR2 SYDVKM. After removal of 6 bases from V and 0 bases from J, the junction contained 19 bases not matched to a gene. The CDR3 sequence is CASRPTGISRQGMNTEAFF. The CDR3, as DNA: TGTGCCAGCAGGCCCACGGGGATAAGTCGACAGGGCATGAACACTGAAGCTTTCTTT.

The chain links TRBV7-8 to TRBJ2-3, with TRBD2 as a possible D gene (6 bases). The CDR3 length is 17 residues. CDR1 and CDR2 from the germline V gene are SGHVS and FQNEAQ. Trimming stripped 2 bases from V and 2 bases from J, with 17 bases between. The CDR3 sequence is CASSLHGGAPNTDTQYF. CDR3 in DNA: TGTGCCAGCAGCTTACACGGCGGGGCACCCAACACAGATACGCAGTATTTT.

The rearrangement uses TRBV11-2 and TRBJ1-1, with 10 positions matching TRBD1. V was clipped by 1 base and J by 6 bases; unmatched bases: 2. The CDR3 runs 14 residues. Germline CDR1 is SGHAT and CDR2 is FQNNGV. This chain's CDR3 is CASSLGDRGSEAFF. In nucleotides, the CDR3 is TGTGCCAGCAGCTTAGGGGACAGGGGCTCTGAAGCTTTCTTT.

The chain joins TRBV11-2 to TRBJ2-7, with a weak D call TRBD2 (5 bases). Germline V gene sequence: CDR1 SGHAT, CDR2 FQNNGV. Trimming cost V 4 bases and J 2 bases, with 21 bases left between them. The CDR3 totals 17 residues. The CDR3 DNA reads as TGTGCCAGCAGCTCAGGCGTCCCCCGGGGTAACGCCTACGAGCAGTACTTC. Protein: CASSSGVPRGNAYEQYF.

The chain recombines TRBV5-8 with TRBJ2-1; D might be TRBD2 (6 bases). Germline V gene lookup returns CDR1 SGHTS and CDR2 YDEGEE. V lost 0 bases and J 1 base, leaving 8 bases between the germline ends. This CDR3 region has 15 residues. CDR3 nucleotides: TGTGCCAGCAGCTTGGGCCTAGCGTCCTACAATGAGCAGTTCTTC. The encoded protein is CASSLGLASYNEQFF.

The V and J genes are TRBV7-9 and TRBJ1-1; D gene unclear. Between the trimmed V and J ends, which lost 1 base and 0 bases, there was a span of 6 bases. The length of the CDR3 is 14 residues. CDR1 and CDR2 from the germline V gene are SEHNR and FQNEAQ (reference sequence). CDR3 protein: CASSLVQMNTEAFF. In DNA, the CDR3 is TGTGCCAGCAGCTTAGTTCAAATGAACACTGAAGCTTTCTTT.

The chain joins TRBV3-1 (or the pseudogene TRBV3-2) to TRBJ2-3; D ambiguous. This CDR3 comprises 16 residues. With 0 bases removed from V and 2 bases from J, the gap between germline ends came to 12 bases. Looked up from germline, CDR1 is LGHDT and CDR2 is YNNKEL (reference sequence). CDR3 sequence (DNA): TGTGCCAGCAGCCAAGATCTTGTCGAGGTCACAGATACGCAGTATTTT. Protein product: CASSQDLVEVTDTQYF.

The V and J genes are TRBV14 and TRBJ2-7; 9 bases fit TRBD1. The CDR3 is 16 residues long. The trim removed 1 base at V and 1 base at J, leaving 5 bases unmatched. The germline V gene encodes CDR1 SGHDN and CDR2 FVKESK. The CDR3 region is CASSQVTGGFSYEQYF. The CDR3 bases are TGTGCCAGCAGCCAAGTCACAGGGGGCTTTTCCTACGAGCAGTACTTC.

This clone was detected only once. The rearrangement links TRBV4-1 to TRBJ2-7; 11 bases line up with TRBD2. V lost 1 base and J lost 2; bases outside the gene matches: 4. This CDR3 comprises 16 residues. Germline CDR1 MGHRA, CDR2 YSYEKL. DNA for the CDR3: TGCGCCAGCAGCCAAGTCCCTAGCGGGAGGACCTACGAGCAGTACTTC. The encoded protein is CASSQVPSGRTYEQYF.

This rearrangement joins TRBV5-6 to TRBJ2-7; tentatively, D is TRBD2 (6 bases). Trimming took 1 base from V and 5 from J, leaving 13 bases between them. The CDR3 has 14 amino acids. Germline V gene lookup returns CDR1 SGHDT and CDR2 YYEEEE. The CDR3 loop reads CASSLNGGVNEQYF. The CDR3 DNA is TGTGCCAGCAGCTTGAATGGCGGGGTGAACGAGCAGTACTTC. Together with reference TRBV5-6 and TRBJ2-7, the CDR3 gives the full variable domain: DAGVTQSPTHLIKTRGQQVTLRCSPKSGHDTVSWYQQALGQGPQFIFQYYEEEERQRGNFPDRFSGHQFPNYSSELNVNALLLGDSALYLCASSLNGGVNEQYFGPGTRLTVT.

The chain couples TRBV28 to TRBJ1-5; weak D call: TRBD1 (5 bases). Germline lookup yields CDR1 MDHEN and CDR2 SYDVKM. The V and J ends lost 2 bases and 6 bases respectively, with 5 bases between them. This CDR3 has 12 amino acids. The CDR3 DNA follows: TGTGCCAGCAGTTTACAGGGTCAGCCCCAGCATTTT. It encodes CASSLQGQPQHF.

CDR3 amino acids: CASSPGQGAQPQHF. Written as DNA, the CDR3 is TGCGCCAGCAGCCCGGGGCAGGGGGCTCAGCCCCAGCATTTT. This chain connects TRBV4-1 to TRBJ1-5; 8 bases line up with TRBD1. The germline V gene encodes CDR1 MGHRA and CDR2 YSYEKL. The CDR3 length is 14 residues. V was pared by 4 bases and J by 6 bases, with 5 bases of the junction left unmatched.

V is TRBV2 and J is TRBJ1-1; D unresolved. Germline loops: CDR1 SNHLY, CDR2 FYNNEI. The V end lost 2 bases, the J end lost 4 bases, and 11 bases lay between the germline ends. This CDR3 is 14 amino acids long. The CDR3 protein is CASSERRLSTEAFF. The CDR3 DNA sequence: TGTGCCAGCAGTGAACGGCGGCTGAGCACTGAAGCTTTCTTT.

The rearrangement joins TRBV7-2 to TRBJ2-7; D may be TRBD1 (5 bases). CDR1 and CDR2 (germline): SGHTA, FQGNSA. CDR3 length: 15 residues. With 1 base removed from V and 7 bases from J, the gap between germline ends came to 17 bases. The CDR3 loop reads CASSLEGINTLEQYF. Here the CDR3 DNA reads TGTGCCAGCAGCTTAGAGGGGATCAACACTTTAGAGCAGTACTTC.

The rearrangement uses TRBV10-3 and TRBJ1-4, with TRBD1 matching 7 bases. Trimming at V came to 0 bases and at J to 5 bases, leaving 3 bases not matched to a gene. The CDR3 contains 15 residues. Germline values: CDR1 ENHRY, CDR2 SYGVKD. CDR3 amino acids: CAISESVQGNEKLFF. The DNA of the CDR3 is TGTGCCATCAGTGAGTCGGTACAGGGGAATGAAAAACTGTTTTTT.

The chain employs TRBV2 and TRBJ1-1; D gene ambiguous. Germline CDR1 reads SNHLY; CDR2 reads FYNNEI. CDR3 length: 12 residues. Trimming removed 7 bases at V and 1 base at J, with 7 bases between. This CDR3 is CASKTKNTEAFF. DNA of the CDR3: TGTGCCAGCAAAACAAAGAACACTGAAGCTTTCTTT.

This clone was found once. The V and J genes are TRBV27 and TRBJ1-3, with a possible D match to TRBD1 (5 bases). The CDR3 contains 15 residues. Trimming pared 5 bases from V and 4 bases from J, leaving 15 bases between. Germline V gene sequence: CDR1 MNHEY, CDR2 SMNVEV (reference sequence). CDR3 sequence: CASSPNGGSGNTIYF. The CDR3 DNA sequence: TGTGCCAGCAGTCCTAACGGGGGTTCAGGAAACACCATATATTTT.

Only a few counts were recorded for this clone. The rearrangement joins TRBV6-2 or TRBV6-3 to TRBJ1-2, with 9 bases aligning to TRBD1. This CDR3 region has 16 residues. Germline CDR1 is MNHEY and CDR2 is SVGEGT. Trimming at V came to 8 bases and at J to 2 bases, leaving 12 bases not matched to a gene. For the CDR3, the DNA is TGTGCCAGCCGCCTAGCCACCGGGACAGGGAACTATGGCTACACCTTC. Translation: CASRLATGTGNYGYTF.

V gene TRBV9 combines with J gene TRBJ2-2; D possibly corresponds to TRBD1 (5 bases). This CDR3 has 16 residues. Germline V CDR1 and CDR2: SGDLS, YYNGEE. V shed 4 bases and J shed 5 bases, with 18 bases lying between them. The DNA for the CDR3 is TGTGCCAGCAGCCCCCGTGACAGCAGTTTTACCGGGGAGCTGTTTTTT. This codes for CASSPRDSSFTGELFF.

V usage is TRBV27 and J usage is TRBJ1-2; a possible D gene is TRBD1 (6 bases). This CDR3 contains 13 residues. CDR1 MNHEY and CDR2 SMNVEV come from the germline V gene (reference sequence). The V gene lost 2 bases and the J gene lost 2 bases, with 6 bases spanning the gap. The CDR3 loop is CASSLTGNYGYTF. CDR3 sequence (DNA): TGTGCCAGCAGTTTAACAGGGAACTATGGCTACACCTTC.

In its sample, this clone was seen once. The V call is TRBV7-3, the J call TRBJ2-3; the match to TRBD1 covers 7 bases. The CDR3 is 15 residues long. CDR1 is SGHTA and CDR2 is FQGTGA in the germline V gene. V shed 1 base, J shed 3 bases, and the junction held 4 bases outside the gene matches. The CDR3 DNA reads TGTGCCAGCAGCTTAATGGTGACAGGGACAGATACGCAGTATTTT. It is translated as CASSLMVTGTDTQYF.

The rearrangement uses TRBV19 and TRBJ2-3; 7 positions agree with TRBD2. V shed 4 bases, J shed 6 bases, and the junction held 7 bases outside the gene matches. CDR3 length: 14 residues. The germline V gene encodes CDR1 LNHDA and CDR2 SQIVND (reference sequence). CDR3 sequence: CASSSSGFQDTQYF. The CDR3 DNA reads as TGTGCCAGTAGTAGTAGCGGGTTTCAGGATACGCAGTATTTT.

The rearrangement uses TRBV7-9 and TRBJ2-3; D is perhaps TRBD2 (6 bases). V lost 4 bases, J lost 2 bases, and 13 bases lay in between. The CDR3 runs to 15 residues. From germline, CDR1 is SEHNR and CDR2 FQNEAQ (reference sequence). The CDR3 is CASSSRGGDTDTQYF. The CDR3, as DNA: TGTGCCAGCAGCTCGAGGGGAGGAGACACAGATACGCAGTATTTT.

V gene TRBV28 combines with J gene TRBJ2-7; TRBD1 is a possible D gene (6 bases). This CDR3 contains 15 residues. The ends were cut back, 6 bases at V and 2 bases at J, with 17 bases in the middle. Germline lookup yields CDR1 MDHEN and CDR2 SYDVKM. CDR3 nucleotide sequence: TGTGCCAGCAGCCTGGGGGCTAGCAGCACCTACGAGCAGTACTTC. Amino acid sequence: CASSLGASSTYEQYF.

This clone was found once. V gene TRBV19 combines with J gene TRBJ2-5; 7 positions match TRBD2. Trimming cost V 5 bases and J 5 bases; bases outside gene matches: 5. The CDR3 is made up of 13 amino acids. Germline loops: CDR1 LNHDA, CDR2 SQIVND (reference sequence). CDR3 residues: CASSPLGGETQYF. CDR3 DNA: TGTGCCAGTAGTCCCCTGGGGGGGGAGACCCAGTACTTC. The complete variable domain, with remaining parts taken from reference TRBV19 and TRBJ2-5, reads DGGITQSPKYLFRKEGQNVTLSCEQNLNHDAMYWYRQDPGQGLRLIYYSQIVNDFQKGDIAEGYSVSREKKESFPLTVTSAQKNPTAFYLCASSPLGGETQYFGPGTRLLVL.

The CDR3 region has the DNA TGTGCCAGCAGTTCGATCGACAGGGGGCCGGACTATGGCTACACCTTC. It codes for CASSSIDRGPDYGYTF. The rearrangement uses TRBV27 and TRBJ1-2; 10 nucleotides line up with TRBD1. The CDR3 runs to 16 residues. The V segment lost 4 bases and the J segment 3 bases; nucleotides outside the gene matches: 8. Germline CDR1 and CDR2: MNHEY and SMNVEV (reference sequence).